This is a list of T cell receptor beta chains from one sample in a study of T cells in Graves' hyperthyroidism and ophthalmopathy. TCRdb called the multiplex PCR reads again in MiXCR, with one record for every CDR3 protein. The repertoire holds about 760,000 distinct CDR3 sequences, with 30% to 40% as singletons. Sequencing used blood. The receptor source for this set is a woman aged 40 to 55 with Graves' hyperthyroidism. Both conserved end residues are trimmed from each CDR3.

V: TRBV9
J: TRBJ2-6
CDR3: ASSIAQGLSGANVLT

V: TRBV12-3/TRBV12-4
J: TRBJ1-4
CDR3: ASRYRESEEKLF

V: TRBV10-3
J: TRBJ2-7
CDR3: AIRDQVAGVGEQY

V: TRBV13
J: TRBJ2-2
CDR3: ASSWGDRGHTGELF

V: TRBV12-3/TRBV12-4
J: TRBJ1-2
CDR3: ASSQRSDYGYT

V: TRBV20-1
J: TRBJ1-2
CDR3: SAPDGLYRSYGYT

V: TRBV6-6
J: TRBJ1-2
CDR3: ASSRDRDRGSQYGYT

V: TRBV7-2
J: TRBJ2-7
CDR3: ASSFQPLGGTAEQY

V: TRBV24-1
J: TRBJ2-7
CDR3: ASSPDGLYEQY

V: TRBV2
J: TRBJ1-6
CDR3: ASSELGKTQGLH

V: TRBV24-1
J: TRBJ1-5
CDR3: ATHPGGSNQPQH

V: TRBV6-5
J: TRBJ2-7
CDR3: ASSRLGNEQY

V: TRBV7-2
J: TRBJ2-5
CDR3: ASSLIGGQETQY

V: TRBV12-3/TRBV12-4
J: TRBJ1-1
CDR3: ASSFEDTEAF

V: TRBV20-1
J: TRBJ2-3
CDR3: SATLGNTQY

V: TRBV15
J: .
CDR3: ATSREGTSYNEQF

V: TRBV10-3
J: TRBJ2-7
CDR3: AISGGGDASRASIYEQY

V: TRBV7-2
J: TRBJ1-1
CDR3: ASSPGQRPNTEAF

V: TRBV12-3/TRBV12-4
J: TRBJ1-2
CDR3: ASTTLLGTGNTNYGYT

V: TRBV29-1
J: TRBJ2-7
CDR3: SARDRYEQY

V: TRBV11-3
J: TRBJ1-2
CDR3: ASSTRQGHGYT

V: TRBV11-2
J: TRBJ1-2
CDR3: ASSPWGGNYGYT

V: TRBV5-1
J: TRBJ2-5
CDR3: ASSLERPQETQY

V: TRBV4-3
J: TRBJ2-2
CDR3: ASSHRGQGANTGELF

V: TRBV5-5
J: TRBJ1-2
CDR3: ASSLSAWASEDGYT

V: TRBV10-2
J: TRBJ2-7
CDR3: ASSAETGFHEQY

V: TRBV20-1
J: TRBJ2-6
CDR3: SARDRGGTSGANVLT

V: TRBV2
J: TRBJ1-5
CDR3: ASSITPSNQPQH

V: TRBV10-3
J: .
CDR3: ASRIPSLPPYEQF

V: TRBV11-3
J: TRBJ2-2
CDR3: ASSLDRAIDTGELF

V: TRBV7-9
J: TRBJ1-6
CDR3: ASSQQTGGGGSPLH

V: TRBV7-9
J: TRBJ1-6
CDR3: ASSTTGEIRISPLH

V: TRBV7-2
J: TRBJ2-3
CDR3: ASSLADRGGADTQY

V: TRBV7-6
J: TRBJ2-2
CDR3: ASSLTITGSVNTGELF

V: TRBV19
J: TRBJ2-5
CDR3: ASSIRGGRGETQY

V: TRBV3-1
J: TRBJ2-7
CDR3: ASSQVDEQY

V: TRBV7-2
J: TRBJ1-1
CDR3: ASSKQEAEAF